These 25 T cell receptor beta chains were sequenced from one sample in a study of cytomegalovirus exposure and HLA in healthy donors. PCR involved 60 Vbeta and 13 Jbeta primers. TCRdb's table, derived via immunoSEQ multiplex PCR, lists solely in-frame clones and lacks some. The repertoire holds roughly 180,000 clones, around 72% seen once, with less than 3% in the top ten. The specimen was PBMCs. These receptors all stem from a female donor in good health and CMV-seronegative.

This clone was detected once. V gene TRBV10-3 combines with J gene TRBJ1-5; D uncertain. Germline V lookup: CDR1 ENHRY, CDR2 SYGVKD. This CDR3 is 13 amino acids long. The V gene lost 6 bases and the J gene lost 3 bases, with 9 bases spanning the gap. The DNA for the CDR3 is TGTGCCATCAGCTCGGGTTTCAATCAGCCCCAGCATTTT. Residues: CAISSGFNQPQHF.

Notes on this clone: One end of the junction does not line up with germline, which may come from a read error. The V call is TRBV7-9, the J call TRBJ2-2; 7 bases fit TRBD2. The CDR3 runs 11 residues. CDR1 is SEHNR and CDR2 is FQNEAQ in the germline V gene (reference sequence). In DNA form, the CDR3 reads TGTTCCAGCCCAGCGGGGGGGGAGCTGTTTTTT. Amino acids: CSSPAGGELFF.

This clone has a handful of counts. The V gene is TRBV4-3, the J gene TRBJ2-7, with D possibly being TRBD1 (6 bases). Germline CDR1 and CDR2: LGHNA and YSLEER. The CDR3 spans 14 residues. Deletions cut 5 bases from V and 3 bases from J, with 14 bases between. CDR3 loop: CASSETTGDYEQYF. CDR3 DNA: TGCGCCAGCAGCGAGACGACAGGAGACTACGAGCAGTACTTC.

The V and J genes are TRBV9 and TRBJ2-5; TRBD1 is a possible D gene (6 bases). The CDR3 runs 16 residues. V shed 0 bases and J shed 1 base, with 13 bases lying between them. Germline CDR1 and CDR2: SGDLS and YYNGEE. In DNA, the CDR3 is TGTGCCAGCAGCGTAGGAGTACAGGGCCTCCAAGAGACCCAGTACTTC. Translated: CASSVGVQGLQETQYF.

The chain has TRBV7-8 and TRBJ1-3; 9 nucleotides line up with TRBD1. The V segment lost 3 bases and the J segment 6 bases; nucleotides outside the gene matches: 12. The CDR3 sequence is 17 residues long. In germline, CDR1 is SGHVS, CDR2 FQNEAQ. The CDR3 protein is CASSFDIGTGWQNTIYF. The CDR3 nucleotides are TGTGCCAGCAGCTTCGACATAGGGACAGGGTGGCAAAACACCATATATTTT.

This chain connects TRBV30 to TRBJ1-2; D is ambiguous. Germline lookup yields CDR1 GTSNPN and CDR2 SVGIG (reference sequence). The CDR3 covers 10 residues. Trimming cost V 2 bases and J 7 bases, with 5 bases left between them. The chain's CDR3 is CAWSRSGYTF. The CDR3 DNA is TGTGCCTGGAGTCGGAGTGGCTACACCTTC.

The V call is TRBV2, the J call TRBJ2-7, with 10 positions matching TRBD2. The ends lost 3 bases at V and 7 bases at J; junction bases unmatched: 6. This CDR3 is built from 14 residues. Germline V gene lookup returns CDR1 SNHLY and CDR2 FYNNEI. In DNA form, the CDR3 reads TGTGCCAGCAGTGAGCTAGCGGGGGCCGAGGAGCAGTACTTC. Encoded protein: CASSELAGAEEQYF.

The V gene is TRBV9, the J gene TRBJ2-2; D may be TRBD2 (6 bases). V lost 4 bases, J lost 0 bases, and 13 bases lay in between. Germline V gene lookup returns CDR1 SGDLS and CDR2 YYNGEE. The CDR3 consists of 16 residues. The CDR3 DNA reads as TGTGCCAGCAGCCCTCGGGGGTTGTCGAACACCGGGGAGCTGTTTTTT. Protein: CASSPRGLSNTGELFF. The whole variable domain, filled in from reference TRBV9 and TRBJ2-2, reads DSGVTQTPKHLITATGQRVTLRCSPRSGDLSVYWYQQSLDQGLQFLIQYYNGEERAKGNILERFSAQQFPDLHSELNLSSLELGDSALYFCASSPRGLSNTGELFFGEGSRLTVL.

The chain couples TRBV7-8 to TRBJ2-5; TRBD2 matches at 11 bases. CDR1 is SGHVS, CDR2 FQNEAQ, per germline. This CDR3 is built from 17 residues. J lost 2 bases, V lost 5 bases, and 10 bases had no gene match. In DNA, the CDR3 is TGTGCCAGCAGCACTCGGCTGACTAGCGGGGCACAAGAGACCCAGTACTTC. Its protein product is CASSTRLTSGAQETQYF.

The chain links TRBV6-1 to TRBJ2-3; 11 nucleotides match TRBD2. The germline gives CDR1 MNHNS, CDR2 SASEGT. The CDR3 is 15 residues long. V was clipped by 5 bases and J by 6 bases; unmatched bases: 7. The CDR3, as DNA: TGTGCCAGCAGTACTCTAGCGGGGGGTTCGGATACGCAGTATTTT. Protein product: CASSTLAGGSDTQYF.

The genes are TRBV30 and TRBJ1-6; D is undetermined. The ends were cut back, 1 base at V and 10 bases at J, with 8 bases in the middle. CDR1 and CDR2 from the germline V gene are GTSNPN and SVGIG (reference sequence). The CDR3 length is 12 residues. In nucleotides, the CDR3 is TGTGCCTGGAGTGGCCCTAAGTCACCCCTCCACTTT. This gives the protein CAWSGPKSPLHF. The entire variable domain, with the rest obtained from reference TRBV30 and TRBJ1-6, is as follows: SQTIHQWPATLVQPVGSPLSLECTVEGTSNPNLYWYRQAAGRGLQLLFYSVGIGQISSEVPQNLSASRPQDRQFILSSKKLLLSDSGFYLCAWSGPKSPLHFGNGTRLTVT.

The chain uses TRBV13 and TRBJ2-4, with a possible D match to TRBD1 (6 bases). The germline gives CDR1 PRHDT, CDR2 FYEKMQ (reference sequence). The CDR3 loop spans 15 amino acids. V lost 7 bases and J lost 1, with 14 bases in between. CDR3 protein: CASTPRGSAKNIQYF. The DNA for the CDR3 is TGTGCCAGCACCCCGAGGGGGTCGGCCAAAAACATTCAGTACTTC.

The CDR3 sequence: CASRSSAGNTIYF. CDR3 DNA: TGCGCCAGCAGGAGCTCGGCTGGAAACACCATATATTTT. The chain employs TRBV5-1 and TRBJ1-3; no reliable D call. Germline CDR1 is SGHRS and CDR2 is YFSETQ. The CDR3 consists of 13 residues. Trimming took off 5 bases at V and 2 bases at J, with 8 bases between the two ends.

The genes are TRBV7-3 and TRBJ2-7, with D possibly matching TRBD1 (5 bases). Germline CDR1 SGHTA, CDR2 FQGTGA. The V end was cut by 2 bases, the J end by 5 bases, with 16 bases between. The length of the CDR3 is 15 residues. The CDR3 sequence: CASSLVGGRVHEQYF. The CDR3 nucleotides are TGTGCCAGCAGCTTAGTCGGTGGCAGGGTCCACGAGCAGTACTTC.

V is TRBV19 and J is TRBJ2-7, with 11 positions matching TRBD2. Per germline, CDR1 LNHDA and CDR2 SQIVND (reference sequence). V gave up 3 bases and J gave up 4 bases; unmatched junction bases: 2. The CDR3 runs to 14 residues. The CDR3 nucleotides are TGTGCCAGTAGTATTACTAGCGGGAGTTACGAGCAGTACTTC. Translated: CASSITSGSYEQYF.

The chain is built from TRBV7-3 and TRBJ2-3; 8 nucleotides match TRBD2. From germline, CDR1 is SGHTA and CDR2 FQGTGA. The CDR3 runs 15 residues. Trimming removed 4 bases from V and 4 bases from J; junction bases left unmatched: 7. The CDR3: CASSWNGGGPDTQYF. Here the CDR3 DNA reads TGTGCCAGCAGCTGGAACGGGGGGGGCCCAGATACGCAGTATTTT.

This clone was detected a few times. V and J are TRBV7-9 and TRBJ2-2; tentatively, D is TRBD2 (5 bases). The CDR3 has 15 amino acids. The germline V and J ends were trimmed by 1 base and 5 bases, with 11 bases remaining between them. Germline V gives CDR1 SEHNR, CDR2 FQNEAQ (reference sequence). Written as DNA, the CDR3 is TGTGCCAGCAGCTTAGTTACCCCGGGGACCGGGGAGCTGTTTTTT. Amino acid sequence: CASSLVTPGTGELFF.

The chain is built from TRBV30 and TRBJ1-1; D is perhaps TRBD1 (6 bases). Trimming pared 0 bases from V and 10 bases from J, leaving 6 bases between. This CDR3 is built from 10 residues. The germline CDR1 and CDR2 sequences are GTSNPN and SVGIG (reference sequence). In DNA, the CDR3 is TGTGCCTGGAGTGTGGGGGCAGCTTTCTTT. Translated: CAWSVGAAFF. Using reference TRBV30 and TRBJ1-1 for the parts outside the CDR3, the full variable domain is SQTIHQWPATLVQPVGSPLSLECTVEGTSNPNLYWYRQAAGRGLQLLFYSVGIGQISSEVPQNLSASRPQDRQFILSSKKLLLSDSGFYLCAWSVGAAFFGQGTRLTVV.

V usage is TRBV11-2 and J usage is TRBJ1-6, with 7 nucleotides matching TRBD1. V was clipped by 1 base and J by 8 bases; unmatched bases: 8. This CDR3 contains 16 residues. Germline-derived CDR1 and CDR2 are SGHAT and FQNNGV. Written as DNA, the CDR3 is TGTGCCAGCAGCTTAGCGCCACAGGGGATTTATTCACCCCTCCACTTT. Translating it yields CASSLAPQGIYSPLHF.

The rearrangement joins TRBV7-2 to TRBJ2-5, with 8 bases identical to TRBD1. Germline values: CDR1 SGHTA, CDR2 FQGNSA. There are 14 residues in the CDR3. With 5 bases clipped from V and 5 bases from J, the junction kept 7 bases outside the gene matches. The CDR3: CASSRTGPRETQYF. The CDR3, as DNA: TGTGCCAGCAGCCGGACAGGGCCGAGGGAGACCCAGTACTTC.

As to this clone: The same CDR3 also results from other DNA sequences found in this sample. V gene TRBV20-1 combines with J gene TRBJ1-2, with D perhaps matching TRBD1 (5 bases). CDR3 length equals 11 residues. CDR1 is DFQATT, CDR2 SNEGSKA, per germline (reference sequence). V was shortened by 3 bases and J by 8 bases, with 10 bases between the two germline ends. The chain's CDR3 is CSASTGEGYTF. The CDR3 DNA is TGCAGTGCTAGTACGGGGGAGGGCTACACCTTC.

This clone has just a few counts. This rearrangement joins TRBV6-6 to TRBJ1-2, with TRBD1 matching over 11 bases. V trimming: 2 bases; J trimming: 5 bases; junction bases outside the gene matches: 4. Germline V gene lookup returns CDR1 MNHNY and CDR2 SVGAGI (reference sequence). There are 15 residues in the CDR3. DNA for the CDR3: TGTGCCAGCAGTTACGGCGGACAGGGGGCGTATGGCTACACCTTC. It is translated as CASSYGGQGAYGYTF.

The rearrangement uses TRBV2 and TRBJ2-5; no firm D call. The end of the DNA aligns better with TRBJ2-7, so the J call may be wrong. Germline CDR1 reads SNHLY; CDR2 reads FYNNEI. The CDR3 has 12 amino acids. This chain's CDR3 is CASSDQDHEQYF. The CDR3 DNA reads as TGTGCCAGCAGTGACCAAGATCACGAGCAGTACTTC.

The J gene is TRBJ1-2, the V gene TRBV7-2; 7 bases line up with TRBD1. This CDR3 has 14 residues. The V segment lost 5 bases and the J segment 5 bases; nucleotides outside the gene matches: 8. Germline loops: CDR1 SGHTA, CDR2 FQGNSA. The CDR3 region is CASSRGQAEYGYTF. The CDR3 DNA sequence: TGTGCCAGCAGCCGCGGACAGGCAGAATATGGCTACACCTTC. Full variable domain (rest looked up from reference TRBV7-2 and TRBJ1-2): GAGVSQSPSNKVTEKGKDVELRCDPISGHTALYWYRQSLGQGLEFLIYFQGNSAPDKSGLPSDRFSAERTGGSVSTLTIQRTQQEDSAVYLCASSRGQAEYGYTFGSGTRLTVV.

Comment on this clone: Additional DNA sequences in this sample encode the identical CDR3. The J gene is TRBJ2-7, the V gene TRBV6-6; perhaps TRBD1 as D (6 bases). Per germline, CDR1 MNHNY and CDR2 SVGAGI (reference sequence). This CDR3 contains 13 residues. Trimming pared 4 bases from V and 4 bases from J, leaving 11 bases between. The CDR3 loop reads CASSSQQGYEQYF. The CDR3 DNA sequence: TGTGCCAGCAGTTCCCAACAGGGATACGAGCAGTACTTC.